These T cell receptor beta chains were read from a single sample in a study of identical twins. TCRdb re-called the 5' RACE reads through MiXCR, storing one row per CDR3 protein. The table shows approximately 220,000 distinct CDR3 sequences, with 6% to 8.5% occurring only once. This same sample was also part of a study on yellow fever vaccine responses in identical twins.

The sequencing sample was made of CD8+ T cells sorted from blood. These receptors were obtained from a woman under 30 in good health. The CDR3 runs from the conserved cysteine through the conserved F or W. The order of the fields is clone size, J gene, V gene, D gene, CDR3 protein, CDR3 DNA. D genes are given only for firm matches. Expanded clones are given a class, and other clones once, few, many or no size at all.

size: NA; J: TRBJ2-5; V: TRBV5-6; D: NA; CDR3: CASGDSLRETQYF; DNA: TGTGCCAGCGGAGACAGCCTCCGAGAGACCCAGTACTTC
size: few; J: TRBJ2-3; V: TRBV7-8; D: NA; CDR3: CASSFVQGVLHTDTQYF; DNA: TGTGCCAGCAGCTTCGTCCAAGGCGTATTACACACAGATACGCAGTATTTT
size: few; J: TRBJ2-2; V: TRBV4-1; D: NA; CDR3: CASSQRDGPTRELFF; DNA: TGCGCCAGCAGCCAAAGGGACGGCCCAACGAGGGAGCTGTTTTTT
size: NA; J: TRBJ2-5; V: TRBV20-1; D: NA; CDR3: CSARHSRDLGETQYF; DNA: TGCAGTGCTAGGCATTCTCGGGACTTGGGGGAGACCCAGTACTTC
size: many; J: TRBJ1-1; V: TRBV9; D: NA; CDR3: CASSAPPDTEAFF; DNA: TGTGCCAGCAGCGCCCCCCCCGACACTGAAGCTTTCTTT
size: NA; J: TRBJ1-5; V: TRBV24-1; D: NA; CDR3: CATSRMGSNQPQHF; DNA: TGTGCCACCTCGAGGATGGGAAGCAATCAGCCCCAGCATTTT
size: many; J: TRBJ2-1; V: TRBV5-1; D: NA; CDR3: CASSLDSGRQFF; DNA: TGCGCCAGCAGCTTGGATTCTGGGAGGCAGTTCTTC
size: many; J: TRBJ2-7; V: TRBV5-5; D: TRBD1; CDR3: CASSLGRQGSSYEQYF; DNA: TGTGCCAGCAGCTTGGGGAGACAGGGATCCTCCTACGAGCAGTACTTC
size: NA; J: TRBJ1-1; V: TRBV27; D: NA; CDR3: CASRPFTNTEAFF; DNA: TGTGCCAGCAGGCCCTTTACGAACACTGAAGCTTTCTTT
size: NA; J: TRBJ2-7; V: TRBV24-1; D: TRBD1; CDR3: CATSESRQGARDEQYF; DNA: TGTGCCACCAGTGAGTCAAGACAGGGGGCCCGGGACGAGCAGTACTTC
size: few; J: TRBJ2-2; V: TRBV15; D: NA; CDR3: CATSRVRKTGELFF; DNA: TGTGCCACCAGCAGAGTCAGGAAGACCGGGGAGCTGTTTTTT
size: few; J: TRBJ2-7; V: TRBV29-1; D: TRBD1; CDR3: CSVEDREHEQYF; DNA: TGCAGCGTAGAGGACAGGGAGCACGAGCAGTACTTC
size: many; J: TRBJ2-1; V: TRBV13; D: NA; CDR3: CASRETGTTYNEQFF; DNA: TGTGCCAGCAGAGAAACAGGGACCACCTACAATGAGCAGTTCTTC
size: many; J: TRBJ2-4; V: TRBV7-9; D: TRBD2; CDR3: CASSPRTSGKNIQYF; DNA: TGTGCCAGCAGCCCCCGGACTAGCGGTAAAAACATTCAGTACTTC
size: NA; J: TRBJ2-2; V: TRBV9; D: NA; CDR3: CASSGLYTGELFF; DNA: TGTGCCAGCAGCGGGCTTTACACCGGGGAGCTGTTTTTT
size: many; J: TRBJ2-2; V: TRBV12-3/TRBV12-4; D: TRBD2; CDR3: CASLTRLTAGENTGELFF; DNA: TGTGCCAGCCTTACCCGCCTGACAGCGGGGGAGAACACCGGGGAGCTGTTTTTT
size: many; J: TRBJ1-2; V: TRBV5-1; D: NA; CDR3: CASSSSIKGPHYGYTF; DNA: TGCGCCAGCAGCTCCTCCATTAAGGGACCGCACTATGGCTACACCTTC
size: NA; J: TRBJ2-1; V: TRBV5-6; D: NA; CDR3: CASSPGHTSYYNEQFF; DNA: TGTGCCAGCAGCCCCGGGCACACATCCTACTACAATGAGCAGTTCTTC
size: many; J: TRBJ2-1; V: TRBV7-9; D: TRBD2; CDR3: CASSSPSGRGNNEQFF; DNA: TGTGCCAGCAGCTCGCCGAGCGGGAGGGGAAACAATGAGCAGTTCTTC
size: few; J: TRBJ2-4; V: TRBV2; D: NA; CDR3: CASKEDGDRWNIQYF; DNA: TGTGCCAGCAAGGAGGATGGGGATCGGTGGAACATTCAGTACTTC
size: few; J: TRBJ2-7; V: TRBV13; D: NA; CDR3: CASSLGGTSEQYF; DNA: TGTGCCAGCAGCTTAGGCGGGACAAGCGAGCAGTACTTC